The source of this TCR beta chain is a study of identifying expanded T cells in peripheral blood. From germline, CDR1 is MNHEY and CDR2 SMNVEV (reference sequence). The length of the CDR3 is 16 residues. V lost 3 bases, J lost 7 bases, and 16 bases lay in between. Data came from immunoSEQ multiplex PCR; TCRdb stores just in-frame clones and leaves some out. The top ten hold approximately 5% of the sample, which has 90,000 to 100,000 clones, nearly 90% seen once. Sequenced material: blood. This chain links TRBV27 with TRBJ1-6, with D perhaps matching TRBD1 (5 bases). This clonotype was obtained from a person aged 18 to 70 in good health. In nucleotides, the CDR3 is TGTGCCAGCAGTTTTACAGGACCTGATGGGAATTCACCCCTCCACTTT. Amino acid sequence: CASSFTGPDGNSPLHF.